These 30 T cell receptor beta chains were all obtained from the same sample, sequenced in a study of T cell changes during pregnancy in multiple sclerosis. TCRdb's copy holds only in-frame clones and misses some; the assay was immunoSEQ multiplex PCR. Of some 50,000 clones listed, 95% are singletons. This specimen was CD8+ T cells from peripheral blood mononuclear cells, taken in the first trimester of pregnancy. The source is a female donor with multiple sclerosis, enrolled in a pregnancy study.

The chain employs TRBV29-1 and TRBJ1-1, with TRBD1 as a possible D gene (5 bases). The V and J ends lost 3 bases and 2 bases respectively, with 10 bases between them. The CDR3 is 13 amino acids. CDR1 and CDR2 (germline): SQVTM, ANQGSEA. The CDR3 DNA reads as TGCAGCGTTGAGGAGGGGACTAACACTGAAGCTTTCTTT. It codes for CSVEEGTNTEAFF.

The V call is TRBV7-9, the J call TRBJ2-1; 8 bases are a match to TRBD1. The length of the CDR3 is 17 residues. Germline assignment: CDR1 SEHNR and CDR2 FQNEAQ (reference sequence). The V and J ends lost 5 bases and 7 bases, in that order; junction bases with no gene match: 16. As DNA, the CDR3 is TGTGCCAGCAGCACACAGGACAGGGTTGTAGGGGTTAATGAGCAGTTCTTC. It is translated as CASSTQDRVVGVNEQFF.

This chain connects TRBV10-3 to TRBJ2-1, with a weak D call TRBD2 (6 bases). The germline V gene encodes CDR1 ENHRY and CDR2 SYGVKD. V dropped 5 bases and J dropped 5 bases, with 19 bases sitting between them. The CDR3 length is 16 residues. CDR3 protein: CAISNRSIGSNNEQFF. The DNA of the CDR3 is TGTGCCATCAGTAATAGATCCATCGGGAGCAACAATGAGCAGTTCTTC.

The chain carries TRBV6-1 and TRBJ2-7, with 9 nucleotides matching TRBD1. Germline lookup yields CDR1 MNHNS and CDR2 SASEGT. There are 12 residues in the CDR3. Unmatched junction bases numbered 0, after V lost 6 bases and J lost 3 bases. CDR3 nucleotides: TGTGCCAGCAGGACAGGGGGCTACGAGCAGTACTTC. Protein product: CASRTGGYEQYF.

The rearrangement uses TRBV19 and TRBJ2-7, with D uncertain. V dropped 6 bases and J dropped 0 bases, with 6 bases sitting between them. CDR1 and CDR2 (germline): LNHDA, SQIVND (reference sequence). The CDR3 covers 12 residues. CDR3 loop: CASSRSSYEQYF. The CDR3 bases are TGTGCCAGTAGCAGAAGCTCCTACGAGCAGTACTTC.

V and J are TRBV11-2 and TRBJ2-1; maybe TRBD2 (5 bases). This CDR3 region has 13 residues. Germline V gene lookup returns CDR1 SGHAT and CDR2 FQNNGV. The V end lost 3 bases, the J end lost 6 bases, and 9 bases lay between the germline ends. The CDR3 loop reads CASSLLAGNEQFF. The CDR3 DNA follows: TGTGCCAGCAGCTTGCTTGCGGGCAATGAGCAGTTCTTC.

The chain is built from TRBV6-1 and TRBJ1-1; a possible D gene is TRBD1 (5 bases). Germline loops: CDR1 MNHNS, CDR2 SASEGT. This CDR3 is built from 16 residues. The V end lost 2 bases, the J end lost 5 bases, and 18 bases lay between the germline ends. The CDR3 DNA follows: TGTGCCAGCAGTGAATCCAGGGCGGGGGTTTGGACTGAAGCTTTCTTT. Protein: CASSESRAGVWTEAFF.

On this clone itself: One junction end disagrees with the germline gene, perhaps due to a read error. V and J are TRBV10-2 and TRBJ2-4, with a tentative D call TRBD1 (6 bases). This CDR3 has 12 residues. From germline, CDR1 is WSHSY and CDR2 SAAADI. CDR3 protein: CASSAGDTGRNF. CDR3 coding DNA: TGCGCCAGCAGTGCCGGGGACACCGGCCGGAACTTC.

This chain uses TRBV6-5 with TRBJ1-3, with 9 nucleotides matching TRBD1. This CDR3 spans 14 amino acids. Losses at the gene ends were 5 bases for V and 2 bases for J; bases not matched to a gene: 1. Germline V CDR1 and CDR2: MNHEY, SVGAGI. The CDR3 sequence is CASSGTGTGNTIYF. The CDR3 region has the DNA TGTGCCAGCAGTGGGACAGGGACTGGAAACACCATATATTTT.

The chain joins TRBV10-2 to TRBJ2-7; D is perhaps TRBD1 (5 bases). This CDR3 has 15 residues. Germline V gene sequence: CDR1 WSHSY, CDR2 SAAADI. The V gene lost 2 bases and the J gene lost 0 bases, with 11 bases spanning the gap. CDR3 sequence (DNA): TGCGCCAGCAGTGAGGGACATCCGAGCTCCTACGAGCAGTACTTC. This gives the protein CASSEGHPSSYEQYF.

The CDR3 nucleotides read TGTGCCAGTAGGGACCGGGACAGGAGTTACAATGAGCAGTTCTTC. It is translated as CASRDRDRSYNEQFF. The V and J genes are TRBV19 and TRBJ2-1; 8 bases agree with TRBD1. The CDR3 totals 15 residues. Germline trimming cut 6 bases from V and 4 bases from J; bases unmatched to any gene: 8. Germline V gene lookup returns CDR1 LNHDA and CDR2 SQIVND (reference sequence).

This chain links TRBV9 with TRBJ1-1; 7 bases are shared with TRBD1. CDR1 is SGDLS, CDR2 YYNGEE, per germline. V dropped 4 bases and J dropped 4; count of bases not matched to a gene: 7. The CDR3 spans 14 residues. This CDR3 reads CASSTSDRATEAFF. The CDR3 DNA follows: TGTGCCAGCAGCACCTCCGACAGGGCCACTGAAGCTTTCTTT. Full variable domain (missing parts from reference TRBV9 and TRBJ1-1): DSGVTQTPKHLITATGQRVTLRCSPRSGDLSVYWYQQSLDQGLQFLIQYYNGEERAKGNILERFSAQQFPDLHSELNLSSLELGDSALYFCASSTSDRATEAFFGQGTRLTVV.

Here the CDR3 DNA reads TGTGCCAGTAGTATCCTAGGGGGCAATGAGCAGTTCTTC. This gives the protein CASSILGGNEQFF. This chain connects TRBV19 to TRBJ2-1; D is perhaps TRBD1 (6 bases). Deletions cut 3 bases from V and 6 bases from J, with 9 bases between. From germline, CDR1 is LNHDA and CDR2 SQIVND (reference sequence). The CDR3 runs 13 residues.

This sequence joins TRBV28 and TRBJ2-2; tentative D call: TRBD1 (6 bases). With 1 base removed from V and 3 bases from J, the gap between germline ends came to 12 bases. CDR3 length equals 16 residues. The V gene's germline CDR1 is MDHEN and CDR2 SYDVKM. CDR3 sequence reads: CASSLFRGRDTGELFF. The CDR3, as DNA: TGTGCCAGCAGTTTATTCAGGGGCCGAGACACCGGGGAGCTGTTTTTT. Full variable domain (outside the CDR3, taken from reference TRBV28 and TRBJ2-2): DVKVTQSSRYLVKRTGEKVFLECVQDMDHENMFWYRQDPGLGLRLIYFSYDVKMKEKGDIPEGYSVSREKKERFSLILESASTNQTSMYLCASSLFRGRDTGELFFGEGSRLTVL.

The genes are TRBV19 and TRBJ2-1; 8 bases agree with TRBD2. This CDR3 is 14 amino acids long. V was pared by 4 bases and J by 2 bases, with 1 base of the junction left unmatched. Per the germline V gene, CDR1 is LNHDA and CDR2 is SQIVND (reference sequence). The DNA for the CDR3 is TGTGCCAGTAGTACGGGGGGGGCCTACAATGAGCAGTTCTTC. Translated, it gives CASSTGGAYNEQFF.

The rearrangement joins TRBV6-1 to TRBJ2-7; D is perhaps TRBD1 (6 bases). Germline V gives CDR1 MNHNS, CDR2 SASEGT. The CDR3 sequence is 15 residues long. V lost 11 bases and J 2 bases, leaving 22 bases between the germline ends. The CDR3 DNA reads TGTGCCGTTCATTGGGACAACACCCCCCCCTACGAGCAGTACTTC. Protein product: CAVHWDNTPPYEQYF.

A single count supports this clone. The chain is built from TRBV6-1 and TRBJ2-5, with 8 bases lining up with TRBD1. The J segment lost 1 base and the V segment lost 9 bases, leaving 4 bases of the junction unmatched. The CDR3 has 13 residues. Germline V CDR1 and CDR2: MNHNS, SASEGT. CDR3 in amino acids: CASRGQGQETQYF. In DNA, the CDR3 is TGTGCCAGTAGAGGACAGGGCCAAGAGACCCAGTACTTC.

The chain recombines TRBV9 with TRBJ2-3; the D gene is possibly TRBD1 (5 bases). The germline V gene has CDR1 SGDLS and CDR2 YYNGEE. V lost 0 bases, J lost 2 bases, and 10 bases lay in between. The CDR3 runs to 15 residues. DNA for the CDR3: TGTGCCAGCAGCGTAGGGCAGGGCTTCACAGATACGCAGTATTTT. This codes for CASSVGQGFTDTQYF.

The chain has TRBV21-1 and TRBJ2-1; TRBD2, the D gene given by the table, was not confirmed from the DNA. TRBV21-1 is a listed pseudogene. There are 20 residues in the CDR3. The CDR3 reads CASSLKGGRTSGRRCNEQFF. The CDR3 region has the DNA TGTGCCAGCAGCTTAAAAGGAGGGCGGACTAGCGGGAGAAGGTGCAATGAGCAGTTCTTC.

The CDR3 reads CASRQGHRNEKLFF. CDR3 DNA sequence: TGTGCCAGCAGACAGGGACACCGTAATGAAAAACTGTTTTTT. This chain uses TRBV27 with TRBJ1-4; D perhaps matches TRBD1 (6 bases). The CDR3 contains 14 residues. Trimming removed 6 bases at V and 4 bases at J, with 12 bases between. CDR1 and CDR2 from the germline V gene are MNHEY and SMNVEV (reference sequence).

This clone occurred once. V and J are TRBV25-1 and TRBJ2-7, with D maybe TRBD2 (6 bases). Germline CDR1 MGHDK, CDR2 SYGVNS. Trimming stripped 2 bases from V and 2 bases from J, with 13 bases between. The CDR3 runs 15 residues. The CDR3 sequence is CASSEDTSSAYEQYF. The CDR3 DNA reads as TGTGCCAGCAGTGAAGATACTAGCTCAGCCTACGAGCAGTACTTC.

The gene calls are TRBV19 and TRBJ2-7; 7 bases agree with TRBD2. The V and J ends lost 11 bases and 6 bases, in that order; junction bases with no gene match: 13. The length of the CDR3 is 13 residues. The germline V gene has CDR1 LNHDA and CDR2 SQIVND (reference sequence). Here the CDR3 reads CAVSAVAGGEQYF. The CDR3 DNA sequence: TGTGCCGTCTCAGCGGTAGCGGGTGGCGAGCAGTACTTC.

The chain carries TRBV15 and TRBJ2-1; TRBD2 aligns across 7 bases. The V and J ends lost 0 bases and 6 bases, in that order; junction bases with no gene match: 8. Germline CDR1 LNHNV, CDR2 YYDKDF (reference sequence). The CDR3 extends over 16 amino acids. The DNA for the CDR3 is TGTGCCACCAGCAGAGATAAAGGACTAGGTGGCAATGAGCAGTTCTTC. Its translation is CATSRDKGLGGNEQFF.

This rearrangement joins TRBV5-1 to TRBJ2-7, with D possibly matching TRBD2 (7 bases). CDR1 is SGHRS, CDR2 YFSETQ, per germline. Trimming pared 4 bases from V and 6 bases from J, leaving 23 bases between. The CDR3 contains 16 residues. The CDR3: CASSPGRGFRLSEQYF. The DNA of the CDR3 is TGCGCCAGCAGCCCGGGGAGGGGGTTTAGACTGAGCGAGCAGTACTTC.

The chain uses TRBV5-1 and TRBJ1-2, with 9 bases fitting TRBD1. CDR1 and CDR2 from the germline V gene are SGHRS and YFSETQ. With V trimmed by 4 bases and J by 2 bases, 3 bases remained unmatched. CDR3 length equals 14 residues. CDR3 region: CASSAGQGNYGYTF. DNA of the CDR3: TGCGCCAGCAGCGCGGGACAGGGAAACTATGGCTACACCTTC. Based on the CDR3 plus reference TRBV5-1 and TRBJ1-2, the full variable domain is KAGVTQTPRYLIKTRGQQVTLSCSPISGHRSVSWYQQTPGQGLQFLFEYFSETQRNKGNFPGRFSGRQFSNSRSEMNVSTLELGDSALYLCASSAGQGNYGYTFGSGTRLTVV.

The gene calls are TRBV19 and TRBJ2-7; D is perhaps TRBD2 (5 bases). Trimming removed 0 bases at V and 3 bases at J, with 12 bases between. The CDR3 is 15 residues long. Germline assignment: CDR1 LNHDA and CDR2 SQIVND (reference sequence). DNA for the CDR3: TGTGCCAGTAGTATAGACGGTGGACGGGGCTACGAGCAGTACTTC. Its protein is CASSIDGGRGYEQYF. The variable domain in full, with the rest retrieved from reference TRBV19 and TRBJ2-7, is DGGITQSPKYLFRKEGQNVTLSCEQNLNHDAMYWYRQDPGQGLRLIYYSQIVNDFQKGDIAEGYSVSREKKESFPLTVTSAQKNPTAFYLCASSIDGGRGYEQYFGPGTRLTVT.

The chain has TRBV6-1 and TRBJ2-7; D is ambiguous. V was clipped by 1 base and J by 5 bases, with 9 bases between them. This CDR3 comprises 13 residues. Germline V gene sequence: CDR1 MNHNS, CDR2 SASEGT. Written as DNA, the CDR3 is TGTGCCAGCAGTGAAGTAGGCAGCGACGAGCAGTACTTC. This translates into CASSEVGSDEQYF.

The rearrangement links TRBV27 to TRBJ1-5; 8 bases are shared with TRBD1. The junction had 3 bases not matched to a gene; V was cut back by 5 bases and J by 6 bases. The CDR3 has 13 residues. The V gene's germline CDR1 is MNHEY and CDR2 SMNVEV (reference sequence). The CDR3 loop reads CASSTGGIQPQHF. The CDR3 coding sequence is TGTGCCAGCAGTACAGGGGGGATTCAGCCCCAGCATTTT.

V is TRBV19 and J is TRBJ2-3, with 8 nucleotides matching TRBD2. Germline V gene lookup returns CDR1 LNHDA and CDR2 SQIVND (reference sequence). There are 16 residues in the CDR3. The V segment lost 4 bases and the J segment 4 bases; nucleotides outside the gene matches: 10. The CDR3 DNA reads TGTGCCAGTAGTAGACCAGCGGGAGAGGGGTCAGATACGCAGTATTTT. As protein: CASSRPAGEGSDTQYF.

V is TRBV19 and J is TRBJ1-1; D ambiguous. The CDR3 totals 14 residues. The V gene lost 9 bases and the J gene lost 1 base, with 15 bases spanning the gap. Germline V gene data show CDR1 as LNHDA and CDR2 as SQIVND (reference sequence). CDR3 amino acids: CASCQSSWNTEAFF. CDR3 DNA sequence: TGTGCCAGCTGTCAAAGCTCCTGGAACACTGAAGCTTTCTTT.